The sequence of this T cell receptor beta chain was determined in a study of glioma-infiltrating T cells. With regard to this clonotype: Found in a library prepared for alpha chains, this beta chain is an off-target read, and its abundance has little meaning.

TCR alpha and beta CDR3 regions were amplified from RNA using iRepertoire nested multiplex PCR. Via MiXCR, TCRdb re-called the multiplex PCR reads, giving one row per CDR3 protein. There are thousands of distinct CDR3 sequences in the sample; 80% to 95% occur only once, and more than 20% lies in the top ten. The CDR3 consists of 12 residues. Trimming removed 6 bases at V and 10 bases at J, with 10 bases between. Germline V gene data show CDR1 as MNHNY and CDR2 as SVGAGI (reference sequence). The chain employs TRBV6-6 and TRBJ1-6; possibly TRBD1 for D (6 bases). Source material: glioma tissue, nonneoplastic brain tissue, or PBMCs (not recorded which). This receptor was taken from a human donor with low-grade glioma or glioblastoma, undergoing nonglioma brain surgery, or in good health (not recorded which). The CDR3 nucleotides are TGTGCCAGCAGCAGGGGTGGCTCACCCCTCCACTTT. It translates to CASSRGGSPLHF.